These 3 T cell receptor beta chains originate from one sample sequenced in a study of blood T cell repertoires in COVID-19. Method: immunoSEQ multiplex PCR; TCRdb's copy keeps in-frame clones and lacks some. The repertoire holds tens of thousands of clones, around 90% seen once, with approximately 29% in the top ten. The sequencing input was peripheral blood. The source is an elderly woman with active or convalescent COVID-19.

This sequence joins TRBV20-1 and TRBJ1-2; weak D call: TRBD1 (5 bases). This CDR3 comprises 16 residues. Germline loops: CDR1 DFQATT, CDR2 SNEGSKA (reference sequence). V was clipped by 3 bases and J by 8 bases, with 25 bases between them. The CDR3 DNA reads as TGCAGTGCTAGTCCCCTTTCCGGGACTCAAGTGAGAGGCTACACCTTC. It yields the protein CSASPLSGTQVRGYTF.

V usage is TRBV27 and J usage is TRBJ1-1; D ambiguous. CDR3 size: 13 residues. Trimming took off 3 bases at V and 1 base at J, with 6 bases between the two ends. Germline V gives CDR1 MNHEY, CDR2 SMNVEV (reference sequence). CDR3 bases: TGTGCCAGCAGTTTGTCGAGGAACACTGAAGCTTTCTTT. Protein: CASSLSRNTEAFF.

The rearrangement links TRBV3-1 (or the pseudogene TRBV3-2) to TRBJ1-3, with TRBD1 as a possible D gene (5 bases). V lost 1 base and J lost 3, with 7 bases in between. Germline CDR1 reads LGHDT; CDR2 reads YNNKEL (reference sequence). The CDR3 has 14 amino acids. Here the CDR3 reads CASSQGGRGNTIYF. CDR3 nucleotides: TGTGCCAGCAGCCAAGGGGGCCGTGGAAACACCATATATTTT.